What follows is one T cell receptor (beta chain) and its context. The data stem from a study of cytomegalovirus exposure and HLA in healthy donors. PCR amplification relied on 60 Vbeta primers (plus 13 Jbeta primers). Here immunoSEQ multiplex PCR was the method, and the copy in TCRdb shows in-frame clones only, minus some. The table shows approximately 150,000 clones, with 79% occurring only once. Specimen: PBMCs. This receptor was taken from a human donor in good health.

The CDR3 region has the DNA TGTGCCAGCAGCTTACTAGCGGGACCTACCTACGAGCAGTACTTC. Protein sequence: CASSLLAGPTYEQYF. The V gene is TRBV7-9, the J gene TRBJ2-7; 9 bases match TRBD2. The CDR3 totals 15 residues. V dropped 2 bases and J dropped 2; count of bases not matched to a gene: 4. CDR1 SEHNR and CDR2 FQNEAQ come from the germline V gene (reference sequence).